The 14 T cell receptor beta chains reported below all come from one sample, sequenced in a study of shared clonotypes between healthy human individuals. Assay used: immunoSEQ multiplex PCR; TCRdb lists only in-frame clones, some missing. The sample consists of over a million clones, around 97% of them appearing once. Sequences were obtained from naive CD4+ T cells sorted from blood. Subset noted: CD45RA+ positively selected. These receptors were collected from a man aged 25 to 40 in good health.

This chain connects TRBV7-9 to TRBJ1-1; D is uncertain. The ends were cut back, 0 bases at V and 2 bases at J, with 10 bases in the middle. Per germline, CDR1 SEHNR and CDR2 FQNEAQ (reference sequence). The CDR3 contains 15 residues. The CDR3 DNA reads as TGTGCCAGCAGCTTAGCCGCAAGCTATAACACTGAAGCTTTCTTT. The encoded protein is CASSLAASYNTEAFF.

The chain employs TRBV6-5 and TRBJ2-2, with D uncertain. The V gene lost 2 bases and the J gene lost 0 bases, with 7 bases spanning the gap. Germline assignment: CDR1 MNHEY and CDR2 SVGAGI. The CDR3 length is 15 residues. CDR3 protein: CASSYRVANTGELFF. CDR3 sequence (DNA): TGTGCCAGCAGTTACAGGGTCGCGAACACCGGGGAGCTGTTTTTT.

The chain carries TRBV7-8 and TRBJ1-4, with a tentative D call TRBD1 (5 bases). The CDR3 is 19 residues long. V was clipped by 5 bases and J by 0 bases, with 22 bases between them. Germline lookup yields CDR1 SGHVS and CDR2 FQNEAQ. The CDR3: CASSPRVIRRGATNEKLFF. DNA of the CDR3: TGTGCCAGCAGCCCTCGGGTGATTAGGAGGGGAGCAACTAATGAAAAACTGTTTTTT.

The chain combines TRBV30 with TRBJ2-3, with TRBD2 identical over 14 bases. The CDR3 sequence is 17 residues long. Per the germline V gene, CDR1 is GTSNPN and CDR2 is SVGIG (reference sequence). V shed 3 bases and J 1 base; nucleotides not matched to a gene: 6. The CDR3 sequence: CAWSGTSGRRGTDTQYF. In nucleotides, the CDR3 is TGTGCCTGGAGCGGGACTAGCGGGAGAAGGGGCACAGATACGCAGTATTTT.

This chain uses TRBV9 with TRBJ2-7, with TRBD1 as a possible D gene (6 bases). The V end was cut by 4 bases, the J end by 0 bases, with 14 bases between. The CDR3 extends over 15 amino acids. Germline V CDR1 and CDR2: SGDLS, YYNGEE. The CDR3 bases are TGTGCCAGCAGCCCTACAGGGACCAGCTCCTACGAGCAGTACTTC. It specifies CASSPTGTSSYEQYF. Complete variable domain (other parts from reference TRBV9 and TRBJ2-7): DSGVTQTPKHLITATGQRVTLRCSPRSGDLSVYWYQQSLDQGLQFLIQYYNGEERAKGNILERFSAQQFPDLHSELNLSSLELGDSALYFCASSPTGTSSYEQYFGPGTRLTVT.

This sequence joins TRBV18 and TRBJ2-2; D not resolved. V dropped 2 bases and J dropped 5 bases, with 9 bases sitting between them. CDR1 is KGHSH, CDR2 LQKENI, per germline. This CDR3 contains 14 residues. In DNA, the CDR3 is TGTGCCAGCTCACCATCGTTCGTTACCGGGGAGCTGTTTTTT. Amino acids: CASSPSFVTGELFF.

The V call is TRBV25-1, the J call TRBJ2-1, with no clear D. The CDR3 extends over 16 amino acids. Trimming stripped 3 bases from V and 5 bases from J, with 17 bases between. Germline values: CDR1 MGHDK, CDR2 SYGVNS. Here the CDR3 reads CASSEGKALPNNEQFF. The CDR3, as DNA: TGTGCCAGCAGTGAGGGTAAAGCCCTCCCGAACAATGAGCAGTTCTTC.

This chain links TRBV5-1 with TRBJ2-1; TRBD2 might be the D (6 bases). The germline gives CDR1 SGHRS, CDR2 YFSETQ. The V end lost 2 bases, the J end lost 5 bases, and 14 bases lay between the germline ends. This CDR3 is built from 15 residues. The CDR3 loop is CASSFRDSRDNEQFF. DNA of the CDR3: TGCGCCAGCAGCTTTAGGGACTCAAGAGACAATGAGCAGTTCTTC.

V usage is TRBV29-1 and J usage is TRBJ2-7; D perhaps matches TRBD1 (5 bases). This CDR3 spans 12 amino acids. Germline CDR1 and CDR2: SQVTM and ANQGSEA. The V end lost 5 bases, the J end lost 4 bases, and 12 bases lay between the germline ends. The CDR3 region is CSVQAGSYEQYF. As DNA, the CDR3 is TGCAGCGTTCAAGCAGGGTCGTACGAGCAGTACTTC.

This clone was observed a single time. For the CDR3, the DNA is TGTGCCAGCAGTTTCGTGGCAGGACCCTCCTACGAGCAGTACTTC. Its protein is CASSFVAGPSYEQYF. The chain uses TRBV28 and TRBJ2-7; D gene uncertain. Germline lookup yields CDR1 MDHEN and CDR2 SYDVKM. Trimming removed 3 bases at V and 0 bases at J, with 12 bases between. The CDR3 loop spans 15 amino acids.

The chain uses TRBV4-2 and TRBJ1-2; D remains ambiguous. Germline CDR1 reads LGHNA; CDR2 reads YNFKEQ. This CDR3 comprises 13 residues. V was clipped by 5 bases and J by 3 bases, with 10 bases between them. The CDR3 DNA reads as TGTGCCAGCAGCTTGCAGCCGGACTATGGCTACACCTTC. This gives the protein CASSLQPDYGYTF.

The chain combines TRBV7-2 with TRBJ2-7, with 11 bases matching TRBD2. Trimming removed 2 bases from V and 6 bases from J; junction bases left unmatched: 0. The CDR3 runs to 13 residues. Germline CDR1 SGHTA, CDR2 FQGNSA. CDR3 sequence: CASSLLAGGEQYF. The CDR3 coding sequence is TGTGCCAGCAGCTTACTAGCGGGAGGCGAGCAGTACTTC.

The rearrangement joins TRBV28 to TRBJ2-2; D remains unclear. Germline-derived CDR1 and CDR2 are MDHEN and SYDVKM. The ends were cut back, 9 bases at V and 3 bases at J, with 14 bases in the middle. The CDR3 loop spans 14 amino acids. The CDR3 loop is CASRPGRYTGELFF. In DNA, the CDR3 is TGTGCCAGTCGGCCGGGCAGATACACCGGGGAGCTGTTTTTT.

This clone was observed a single time. This chain uses TRBV7-8 with TRBJ2-7; no reliable D call. V lost 0 bases and J lost 0, with 9 bases in between. This CDR3 region has 15 residues. In germline, CDR1 is SGHVS, CDR2 FQNEAQ. As DNA, the CDR3 is TGTGCCAGCAGCTTAGCGACGTTGGCCTCCTACGAGCAGTACTTC. Protein sequence: CASSLATLASYEQYF. The complete variable domain, with remaining parts taken from reference TRBV7-8 and TRBJ2-7, reads GAGVSQSPRYKVAKRGQDVALRCDPISGHVSLFWYQQALGQGPEFLTYFQNEAQLDKSGLPSDRFFAERPEGSVSTLKIQRTQQEDSAVYLCASSLATLASYEQYFGPGTRLTVT.